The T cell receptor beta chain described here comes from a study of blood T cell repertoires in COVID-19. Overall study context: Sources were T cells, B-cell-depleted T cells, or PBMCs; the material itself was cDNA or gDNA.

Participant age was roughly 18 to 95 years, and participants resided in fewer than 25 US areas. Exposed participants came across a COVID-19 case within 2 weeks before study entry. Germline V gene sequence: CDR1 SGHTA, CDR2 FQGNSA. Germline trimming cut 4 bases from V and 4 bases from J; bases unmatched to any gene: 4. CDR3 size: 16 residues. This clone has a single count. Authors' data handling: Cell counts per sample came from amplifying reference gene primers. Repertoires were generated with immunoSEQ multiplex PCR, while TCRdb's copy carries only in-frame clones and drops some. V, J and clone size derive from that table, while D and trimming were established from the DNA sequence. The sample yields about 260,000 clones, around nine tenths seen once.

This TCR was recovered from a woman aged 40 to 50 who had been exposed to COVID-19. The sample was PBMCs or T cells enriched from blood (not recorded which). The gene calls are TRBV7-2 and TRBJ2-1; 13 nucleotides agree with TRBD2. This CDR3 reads CASSYGLAGAYNEQFF. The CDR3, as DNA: TGTGCCAGCAGCTATGGACTAGCGGGGGCTTACAATGAGCAGTTCTTC.